This record covers a single T cell receptor (beta chain). Trimming shortened V by 7 bases and J by 1 base, and 16 bases separated the two germline ends. Germline CDR1 SNHLY, CDR2 FYNNEI. The CDR3 loop spans 15 amino acids. This entry is derived from a study of T cells in tuberculosis. Method: immunoSEQ multiplex PCR; TCRdb's copy keeps in-frame clones and lacks some. The data hold about 34,000 clones, with around 97% observed a single time. The sequencing sample was made of PBMCs. J is TRBJ1-1 and V is TRBV2, with D uncertain. The TCR comes from a donor aged 10-29 years with latent tuberculosis or without tuberculosis infection. In DNA form, the CDR3 reads TGTGCCAGCACCCCCCGGTTCTCAGGGAACACTGAAGCTTTCTTT. Its protein is CASTPRFSGNTEAFF. The full variable domain, rest sourced from reference TRBV2 and TRBJ1-1, is EPEVTQTPSHQVTQMGQEVILRCVPISNHLYFYWYRQILGQKVEFLVSFYNNEISEKSEIFDDQFSVERPDGSNFTLKIRSTKLEDSAMYFCASTPRFSGNTEAFFGQGTRLTVV.